The 9 T cell receptor beta chains reported below all come from one sample, sequenced in a study of T-cell memory formation after mild COVID-19. TCRdb recomputed calls from the 5' RACE reads with MiXCR, one row per CDR3 protein. The data contain hundreds of thousands of distinct CDR3 sequences, 15% of them singletons. The specimen sequenced was PBMCs or a T cell subset sorted from them (not recorded which). These receptors all come from a man aged 18 to 30 who had mild COVID-19 (a few samples of this study predate the infection). Cell type and time point are not known.

This clonotype turned up a few times. The chain has TRBV7-2 and TRBJ1-2; no firm D call. The germline V gene encodes CDR1 SGHTA and CDR2 FQGNSA. V gave up 5 bases and J gave up 2 bases, with 9 bases separating them. CDR3 length equals 13 residues. The CDR3: CASSPKQNYGYTF. CDR3 in DNA: TGTGCCAGCAGCCCCAAACAGAACTATGGCTACACCTTC.

This clonotype was seen more than once but under ten times. The chain employs TRBV7-2 and TRBJ2-7; TRBD2 aligns across 10 bases. The CDR3 consists of 15 residues. V shed 1 base, J shed 4 bases, and the junction held 4 bases outside the gene matches. Germline lookup yields CDR1 SGHTA and CDR2 FQGNSA. CDR3 DNA sequence: TGTGCCAGCAGCTTAGTTGGGACTAGCGAATACGAGCAGTACTTC. This encodes CASSLVGTSEYEQYF.

This sequence joins TRBV6-6 and TRBJ1-3; D perhaps matches TRBD1 (5 bases). The CDR3 contains 14 residues. Germline CDR1 MNHNY, CDR2 SVGAGI (reference sequence). V shed 2 bases and J shed 7 bases, with 12 bases lying between them. For the CDR3, the DNA is TGTGCCAGCAGTTACCTCGGACATAGCAACACCATATATTTT. Its translation: CASSYLGHSNTIYF.

The chain uses TRBV18 and TRBJ1-5; no clear D. The germline V gene encodes CDR1 KGHSH and CDR2 LQKENI. Trimming cost V 3 bases and J 6 bases, with 12 bases left between them. This CDR3 has 14 amino acids. CDR3 in DNA: TGTGCCAGCTCACCCGGAGGGATCGGTCAGCCCCAGCATTTT. It specifies CASSPGGIGQPQHF. Full variable domain (rest looked up from reference TRBV18 and TRBJ1-5): NAGVMQNPRHLVRRRGQEARLRCSPMKGHSHVYWYRQLPEEGLKFMVYLQKENIIDESGMPKERFSAEFPKEGPSILRIQQVVRGDSAAYFCASSPGGIGQPQHFGDGTRLSIL.

This clonotype was recorded a few times. The chain combines TRBV28 with TRBJ2-7; 9 bases are shared with TRBD1. Germline assignment: CDR1 MDHEN and CDR2 SYDVKM. The CDR3 spans 15 residues. V was pared by 7 bases and J by 6 bases, with 13 bases of the junction left unmatched. CDR3 coding DNA: TGTGCCAGCATAGGATCGGGACAGGGTCAGAGCGAGCAGTACGTC. Protein sequence: CASIGSGQGQSEQYV.

This clonotype was seen repeatedly, ten times or more. The chain is built from TRBV12-3 or TRBV12-4 and TRBJ1-5, with 8 bases matching TRBD1. V was clipped by 5 bases and J by 1 base; unmatched bases: 1. The CDR3 extends over 14 amino acids. In DNA, the CDR3 is TGTGCCAGCAGTCGACAGGGGAGCAATCAGCCCCAGCATTTT. Translation gives CASSRQGSNQPQHF.

This clonotype was observed many times. The V and J genes are TRBV7-8 and TRBJ2-7; no firm D call. Germline CDR1 and CDR2: SGHVS and FQNEAQ. V shed 5 bases and J shed 2 bases, with 10 bases lying between them. The CDR3 has 13 residues. CDR3 sequence (DNA): TGTGCCAGCAGCAGACGGGTTACCTACGAGCAGTACTTC. Residues: CASSRRVTYEQYF.

This chain links TRBV11-2 with TRBJ1-6; D call uncertain. The CDR3 runs 13 residues. Per the germline V gene, CDR1 is SGHAT and CDR2 is FQNNGV. Deletions cut 5 bases from V and 8 bases from J, with 10 bases between. CDR3 sequence (DNA): TGTGCCAGCAGCCCGCGACGGGATTCACCCCTCCACTTT. Translated, it gives CASSPRRDSPLHF.

This clonotype was found a few times. The genes are TRBV5-1 and TRBJ2-1; 9 bases agree with TRBD1. Germline CDR1 SGHRS, CDR2 YFSETQ. This CDR3 region has 15 residues. V was clipped by 6 bases and J by 8 bases; unmatched bases: 12. The CDR3 sequence: CASTRLVQGAYEQFF. DNA for the CDR3: TGCGCCAGCACTCGATTAGTACAGGGGGCCTATGAGCAGTTCTTC.